Sequencing of this TCR beta chain was carried out in a study of T cells in Graves' hyperthyroidism and ophthalmopathy. General study findings and limits: Ophthalmopathy and stable hyperthyroidism were told apart by a 13 V-J model.

Not enrolled were patients with uncontrolled infection, other autoimmune disease, pregnancy or lactation. TCR beta CDR3 regions were amplified from RNA transcripts. An initial round of RT-PCR targeting the TCR CDR3 relied on the HTBI primer set. One entry per CDR3 protein, called by TCRdb with MiXCR from the multiplex PCR reads. The sample records approximately 500,000 distinct CDR3 sequences, around 45% being singletons. V was cut by 4 bases and J by 3 bases, with 3 bases left in between. Germline V gene data show CDR1 as KGHDR and CDR2 as SFDVKD. This CDR3 spans 12 amino acids. This clonotype was detected ten times or more. The antigen is not known.

V and J are TRBV24-1 and TRBJ1-5; D is ambiguous. The source of this sequence is a woman younger than 35 with Graves' hyperthyroidism. What was sequenced was peripheral blood or thyroid tissue (not recorded which). The CDR3 nucleotides are TGTGCCACCAGTGACAACAATCAGCCCCAGCATTTT. Its protein is CATSDNNQPQHF.